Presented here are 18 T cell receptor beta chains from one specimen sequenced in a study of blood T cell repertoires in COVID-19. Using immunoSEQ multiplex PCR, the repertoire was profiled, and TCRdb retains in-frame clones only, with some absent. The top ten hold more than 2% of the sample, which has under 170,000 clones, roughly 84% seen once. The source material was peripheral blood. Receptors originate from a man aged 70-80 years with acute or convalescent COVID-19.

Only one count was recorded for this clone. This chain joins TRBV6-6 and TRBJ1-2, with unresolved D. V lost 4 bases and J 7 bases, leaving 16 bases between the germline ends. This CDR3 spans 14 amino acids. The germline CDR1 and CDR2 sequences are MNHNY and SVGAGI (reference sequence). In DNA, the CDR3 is TGTGCCAGCAGTTCCGAGACACTTGTAGGTGGCTACACCTTC. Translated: CASSSETLVGGYTF.

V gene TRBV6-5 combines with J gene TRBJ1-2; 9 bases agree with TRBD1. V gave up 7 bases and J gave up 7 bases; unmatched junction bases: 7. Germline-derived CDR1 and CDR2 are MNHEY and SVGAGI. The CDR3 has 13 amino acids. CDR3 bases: TGTGCCAGCAATCCGGGACAGGGCTTTGGCTACACCTTC. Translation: CASNPGQGFGYTF.

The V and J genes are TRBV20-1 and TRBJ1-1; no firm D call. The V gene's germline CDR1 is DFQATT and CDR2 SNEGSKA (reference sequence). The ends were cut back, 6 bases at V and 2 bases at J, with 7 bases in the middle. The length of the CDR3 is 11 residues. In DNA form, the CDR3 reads TGCAGTGCCCTAGATAACACTGAAGCTTTCTTT. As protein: CSALDNTEAFF.

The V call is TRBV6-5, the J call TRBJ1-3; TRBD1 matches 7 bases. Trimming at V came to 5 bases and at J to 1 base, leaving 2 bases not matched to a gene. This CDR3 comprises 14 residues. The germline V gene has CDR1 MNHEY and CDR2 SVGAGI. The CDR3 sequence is CASSKTGSGNTIYF. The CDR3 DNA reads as TGTGCCAGCAGTAAGACAGGGTCTGGAAACACCATATATTTT.

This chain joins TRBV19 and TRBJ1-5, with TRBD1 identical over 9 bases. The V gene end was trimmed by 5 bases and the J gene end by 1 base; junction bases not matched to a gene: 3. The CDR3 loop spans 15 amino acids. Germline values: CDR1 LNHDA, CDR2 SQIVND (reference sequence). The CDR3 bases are TGTGCCAGTAGTGTGACAGGGGGAAGCAATCAGCCCCAGCATTTT. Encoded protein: CASSVTGGSNQPQHF.

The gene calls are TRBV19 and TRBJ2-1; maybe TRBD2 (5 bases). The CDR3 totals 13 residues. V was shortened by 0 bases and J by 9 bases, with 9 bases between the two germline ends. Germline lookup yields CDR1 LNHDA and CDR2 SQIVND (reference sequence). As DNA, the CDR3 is TGTGCCAGTAGTATAGATCGGGGAAGTGAGCAGTTCTTC. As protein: CASSIDRGSEQFF.

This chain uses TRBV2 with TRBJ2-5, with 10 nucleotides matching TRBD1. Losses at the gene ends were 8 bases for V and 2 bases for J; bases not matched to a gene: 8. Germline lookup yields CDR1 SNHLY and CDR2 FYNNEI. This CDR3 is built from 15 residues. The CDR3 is CASLGDRGGQETQYF. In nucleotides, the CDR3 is TGTGCCAGCCTCGGGGACAGGGGAGGGCAAGAGACCCAGTACTTC.

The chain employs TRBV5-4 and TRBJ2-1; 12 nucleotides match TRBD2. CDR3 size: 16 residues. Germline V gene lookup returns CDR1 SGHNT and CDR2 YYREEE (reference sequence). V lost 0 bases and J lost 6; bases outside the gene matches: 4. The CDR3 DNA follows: TGTGCCAGCAGCTTGGTCCTACTAGCGGGGGGCAATGAGCAGTTCTTC. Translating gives CASSLVLLAGGNEQFF. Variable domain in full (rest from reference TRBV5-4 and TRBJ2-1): ETGVTQSPTHLIKTRGQQVTLRCSSQSGHNTVSWYQQALGQGPQFIFQYYREEENGRGNFPPRFSGLQFPNYSSELNVNALELDDSALYLCASSLVLLAGGNEQFFGPGTRLTVL.

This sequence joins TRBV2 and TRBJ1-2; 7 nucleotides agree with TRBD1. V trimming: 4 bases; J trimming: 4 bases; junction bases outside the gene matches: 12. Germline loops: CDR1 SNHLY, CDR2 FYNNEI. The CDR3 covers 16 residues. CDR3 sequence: CASSVPPGTAFYGYTF. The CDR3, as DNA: TGTGCCAGCAGTGTCCCTCCCGGGACAGCCTTCTATGGCTACACCTTC.

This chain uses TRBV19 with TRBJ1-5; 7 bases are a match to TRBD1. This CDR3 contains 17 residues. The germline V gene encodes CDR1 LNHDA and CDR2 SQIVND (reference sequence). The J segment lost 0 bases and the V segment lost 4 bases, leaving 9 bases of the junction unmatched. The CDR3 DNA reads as TGTGCCAGTAGTACCCGAGAGGGGGCTTCTAGCAATCAGCCCCAGCATTTT. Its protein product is CASSTREGASSNQPQHF.

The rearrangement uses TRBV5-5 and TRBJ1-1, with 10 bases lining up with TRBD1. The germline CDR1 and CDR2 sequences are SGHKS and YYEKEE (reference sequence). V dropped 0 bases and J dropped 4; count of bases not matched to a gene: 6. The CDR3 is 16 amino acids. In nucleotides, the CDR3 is TGTGCCAGCAGCTTGGGGACAGGGGGTTGGAGCACTGAAGCTTTCTTT. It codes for CASSLGTGGWSTEAFF.

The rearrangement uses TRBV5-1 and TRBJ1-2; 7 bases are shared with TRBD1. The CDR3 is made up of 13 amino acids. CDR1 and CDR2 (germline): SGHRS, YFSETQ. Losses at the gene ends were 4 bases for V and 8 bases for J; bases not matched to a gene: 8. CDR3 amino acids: CASSAGGKGGYTF. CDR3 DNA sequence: TGCGCCAGCAGCGCAGGGGGGAAGGGAGGCTACACCTTC.

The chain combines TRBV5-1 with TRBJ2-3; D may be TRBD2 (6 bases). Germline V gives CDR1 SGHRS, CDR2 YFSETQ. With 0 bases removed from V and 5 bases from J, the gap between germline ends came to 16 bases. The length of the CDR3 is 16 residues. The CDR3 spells CASSLVWTTEGDTQYF. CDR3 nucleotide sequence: TGCGCCAGCAGCTTGGTATGGACTACTGAGGGAGATACGCAGTATTTT.

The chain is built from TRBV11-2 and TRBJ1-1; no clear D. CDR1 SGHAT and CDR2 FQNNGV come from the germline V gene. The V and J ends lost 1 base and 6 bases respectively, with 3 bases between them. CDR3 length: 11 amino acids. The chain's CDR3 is CASSLVAEAFF. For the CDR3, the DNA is TGTGCCAGCAGCTTAGTCGCTGAAGCTTTCTTT. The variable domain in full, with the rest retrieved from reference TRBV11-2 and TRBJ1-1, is EAGVAQSPRYKIIEKRQSVAFWCNPISGHATLYWYQQILGQGPKLLIQFQNNGVVDDSQLPKDRFSAERLKGVDSTLKIQPAKLEDSAVYLCASSLVAEAFFGQGTRLTVV.

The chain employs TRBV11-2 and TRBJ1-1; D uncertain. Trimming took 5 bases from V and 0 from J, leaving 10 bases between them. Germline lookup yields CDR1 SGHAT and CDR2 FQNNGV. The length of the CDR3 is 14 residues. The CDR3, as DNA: TGTGCCAGCAGCGGGCGGGAGATGAACACTGAAGCTTTCTTT. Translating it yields CASSGREMNTEAFF. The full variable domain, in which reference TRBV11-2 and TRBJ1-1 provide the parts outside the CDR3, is EAGVAQSPRYKIIEKRQSVAFWCNPISGHATLYWYQQILGQGPKLLIQFQNNGVVDDSQLPKDRFSAERLKGVDSTLKIQPAKLEDSAVYLCASSGREMNTEAFFGQGTRLTVV.

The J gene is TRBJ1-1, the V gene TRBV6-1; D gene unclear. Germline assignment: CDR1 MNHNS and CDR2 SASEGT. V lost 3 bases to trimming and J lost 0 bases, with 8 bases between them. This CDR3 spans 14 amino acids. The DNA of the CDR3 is TGTGCCAGCAGTGACCCGCGGATGAACACTGAAGCTTTCTTT. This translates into CASSDPRMNTEAFF.

The CDR3 nucleotides read TGTGCCAGCAGTGAGTACACCAGGGAAGCTTTCTTT. Its translation is CASSEYTREAFF. This chain uses TRBV6-1 with TRBJ1-1; the D is unclear. The CDR3 length is 12 residues. The V end lost 3 bases, the J end lost 8 bases, and 10 bases lay between the germline ends. Germline V CDR1 and CDR2: MNHNS, SASEGT.

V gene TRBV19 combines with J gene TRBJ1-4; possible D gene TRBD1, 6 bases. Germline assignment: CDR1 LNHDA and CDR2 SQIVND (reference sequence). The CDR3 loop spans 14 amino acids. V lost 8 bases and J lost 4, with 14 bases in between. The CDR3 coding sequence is TGTGCCAGTGGCGGGGGCCAGGATAATGAAAAACTGTTTTTT. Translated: CASGGGQDNEKLFF. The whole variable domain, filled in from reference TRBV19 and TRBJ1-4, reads DGGITQSPKYLFRKEGQNVTLSCEQNLNHDAMYWYRQDPGQGLRLIYYSQIVNDFQKGDIAEGYSVSREKKESFPLTVTSAQKNPTAFYLCASGGGQDNEKLFFGSGTQLSVL.